Shown below are 9 T cell receptor beta chains from a single sample sequenced in a study of identical twins. TCRdb re-called the 5' RACE reads through MiXCR, storing one row per CDR3 protein. The repertoire holds over 600,000 distinct CDR3 sequences, 21% seen once, with more than 4% in the top ten. The same data also contributed to another study, on T cells expressing NK-cell markers.

Sequencing was carried out using PBMCs. The receptors shown here come from a woman younger than 35 in good health.

In its sample, this clonotype was seen a few times. CDR3 coding DNA: TGCAGTGCTAGAGATCTACAAATCCAAGAGACCCAGTACTTC. Translating it yields CSARDLQIQETQYF. The rearrangement joins TRBV20-1 to TRBJ2-5; D remains unclear. The CDR3 has 14 residues. The germline V and J ends were trimmed by 0 bases and 1 base, with 9 bases remaining between them. Germline CDR1 is DFQATT and CDR2 is SNEGSKA (reference sequence).

This clonotype has a handful of counts. The chain carries TRBV7-9 and TRBJ2-5; TRBD2 matches at 8 bases. The trim removed 0 bases at V and 5 bases at J, leaving 8 bases unmatched. The CDR3 length is 16 residues. In germline, CDR1 is SEHNR, CDR2 FQNEAQ (reference sequence). The CDR3 region has the DNA TGTGCCAGCAGCTTAGCCACTAGCGGAGGGGGGGAGACCCAGTACTTC. This sequence encodes CASSLATSGGGETQYF.

This clonotype appeared a few times. The chain uses TRBV27 and TRBJ2-2, with 8 bases that match TRBD1. From germline, CDR1 is MNHEY and CDR2 SMNVEV (reference sequence). The CDR3 extends over 15 amino acids. V shed 4 bases, J shed 5 bases, and the junction held 6 bases outside the gene matches. Here the CDR3 DNA reads TGTGCCAGCAGTTCCAGGGGGCTAAGGACCGGGGAGCTGTTTTTT. Residues: CASSSRGLRTGELFF.

The chain is built from TRBV7-9 and TRBJ2-4; 8 bases are shared with TRBD1. The CDR3 has 16 residues. V lost 2 bases and J lost 4; bases outside the gene matches: 7. Germline V CDR1 and CDR2: SEHNR, FQNEAQ (reference sequence). CDR3 sequence: CASSLTIRGLKNIQYF. The CDR3 DNA follows: TGTGCCAGCAGCTTAACCATCAGGGGGCTTAAAAACATTCAGTACTTC.

This clonotype appeared a few times. The chain couples TRBV12-3 or TRBV12-4 to TRBJ2-7, with TRBD2 matching 12 bases. The CDR3 is 14 residues long. After removal of 7 bases from V and 4 bases from J, the junction contained 5 bases not matched to a gene. The CDR3 loop reads CASTRLAGAYEQYF. The CDR3 nucleotides are TGTGCCAGCACTCGACTAGCGGGAGCGTACGAGCAGTACTTC.

This clonotype was recorded at least ten times. The chain is built from TRBV4-1 and TRBJ2-4, with D perhaps given as TRBD1 or TRBD2 (6 bases each). V shed 1 base and J shed 0 bases, with 25 bases lying between them. Germline V gene sequence: CDR1 MGHRA, CDR2 YSYEKL. The CDR3 sequence is 21 residues long. CDR3 residues: CASSQGFQNREVFLAKNIQYF. The CDR3 coding sequence is TGCGCCAGCAGCCAAGGTTTTCAGAACAGGGAGGTTTTTCTAGCCAAAAACATTCAGTACTTC.

The rearrangement uses TRBV3-1 and TRBJ2-2; D is unresolved. The CDR3 sequence is 15 residues long. In germline, CDR1 is LGHDT, CDR2 YNNKEL (reference sequence). Trimming stripped 11 bases from V and 4 bases from J, with 20 bases between. The CDR3 is CACTQEQQFTGELFF. CDR3 coding DNA: TGTGCCTGCACCCAAGAACAACAGTTCACCGGGGAGCTGTTTTTT.

The genes are TRBV7-2 and TRBJ2-2, with no clear D. The CDR3 runs 15 residues. CDR1 and CDR2 (germline): SGHTA, FQGNSA. V was shortened by 1 base and J by 5 bases, with 11 bases between the two germline ends. CDR3 DNA sequence: TGTGCCAGCAGCTTAGTTCCGTTGGGGACCGGGGAGCTGTTTTTT. Protein product: CASSLVPLGTGELFF.

V is TRBV20-1 and J is TRBJ2-1, with a tentative D call TRBD2 (6 bases). Trimming removed 6 bases from V and 10 bases from J, with 16 bases in between. The CDR3 covers 12 residues. Germline assignment: CDR1 DFQATT and CDR2 SNEGSKA (reference sequence). The CDR3 reads CSAPRGLGEQFF. In DNA, the CDR3 is TGCAGTGCCCCTAGGGGACTCGGGGAGCAGTTCTTC.